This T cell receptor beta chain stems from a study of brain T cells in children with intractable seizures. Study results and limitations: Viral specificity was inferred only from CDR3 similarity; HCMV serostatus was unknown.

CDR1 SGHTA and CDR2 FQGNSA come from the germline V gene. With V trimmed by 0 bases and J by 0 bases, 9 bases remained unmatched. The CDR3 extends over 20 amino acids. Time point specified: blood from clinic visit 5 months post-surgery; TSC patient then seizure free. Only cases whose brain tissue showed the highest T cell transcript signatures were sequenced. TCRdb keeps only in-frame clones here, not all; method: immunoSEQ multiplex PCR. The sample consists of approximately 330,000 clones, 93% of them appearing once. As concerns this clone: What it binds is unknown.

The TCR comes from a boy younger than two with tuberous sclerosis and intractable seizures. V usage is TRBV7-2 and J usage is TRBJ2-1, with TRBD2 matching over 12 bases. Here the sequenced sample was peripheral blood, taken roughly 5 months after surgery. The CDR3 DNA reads TGTGCCAGCAGCTTAGCCTTGACTAGCGGGGGAATAAGCTCCTACAATGAGCAGTTCTTC. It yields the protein CASSLALTSGGISSYNEQFF.